This T cell receptor beta chain appears in the sequencing data of a study of cytomegalovirus exposure and HLA in healthy donors (dated by TCRdb to between 2016 and 2019). About the investigation overall: An earlier analysis of approximately 640 of the donors reported roughly 270 Gb of sequence data and some 100 million unique TCR beta sequences from 150 million to 200 million T cells. An early release that covered some 640 HLA-typed donors contained approximately 290 gigabases of sequencing data and roughly 84 million unique TCR sequences. The genetic ancestry cluster associated with self-reported Caucasian donors included 80% to 90% of the 398 genotyped donors. The study aimed to test whether signatures of past pathogen exposure could be identified by cataloging public T cell receptors. The T cell repertoires of around 670 subjects were profiled by immunosequencing and related to cytomegalovirus serostatus. In addition to the first cohort of 500 to 850 subjects, a separate validation cohort of 100 to 150 different subjects was used. To predict cytomegalovirus infection status, the study combined high-throughput TCR immunosequencing, statistical association of individual TCRs with disease status, and machine learning. A later analysis re-examined previously published TCR beta repertoires from over 500 donors and added high-resolution HLA genotyping to investigate patterns of TCR occurrence. Rather than drawing on any new phenotypic data, the later analysis identified candidate immune exposures from TCR beta sequences and the way those sequences occurred across donors. To decide whether each TCR beta V gene segment behaved as functional or pseudogenic, an earlier analysis of fewer than 750 of the donors relied on high-throughput TCR beta sequencing. Alongside the repertoire data, information on donor age, sex, ethnicity and CMV serostatus was compiled. In a later genetic analysis, genome-wide SNP genotypes for 398 of the 666 donors were used, and that subset was treated as a discovery cohort. Every repertoire in the discovery cohort had been generated on one and the same sequencing platform. Both class I and class II loci were covered by HLA typing, at four-digit resolution. The number of donors typed differed by locus, with roughly 620-630 for A, B, C, DRB1 and DQB1, 522 for DQA1, 600 to 610 for DPA1, and over 400 for DPB1. Roughly 5 DR-DQ haplotypes were handled as single units for association and clustering, since linkage in the cohort was strong. Among some 410 genotyped donors of the cohort, an average of approximately 230,000 unique TCR beta nucleotide sequences were sequenced per donor, roughly a sixth of them non-productive.

The cohort was made up of roughly 670 healthy bone marrow donors. All cohort members were sampled while nominally healthy, although unrecorded immune exposures were likely present. The donor was CMV seronegative and belonged to the group of around 350 seronegative cohort members. A peripheral blood sample was collected from each donor, and TCR beta sequencing was performed on peripheral blood mononuclear cells. Genomic DNA was extracted from the blood cell samples with the Qiagen DNeasy Blood Extraction Kit. Overall study results and their limits: In a later genetic analysis, a missense DCLRE1C variant was associated with V-gene and J-gene trimming of TCR beta chains, and the association was replicated in an independent cohort. In the study, some 160 TCR beta chains were listed as associated with cytomegalovirus. A later genetic analysis reported fewer N-insertions in productive TCRs among donors in an Asian-associated ancestry cluster than the roughly 670-donor mean. Presence/absence analyses assumed roughly uniform sequencing depth across donors, an assumption that may not hold. Assigning TCR associations to individual alleles was difficult when HLA alleles, especially DR and DQ, strongly co-occurred. A later analysis found that most CMV-associated TCR beta chains appeared HLA-restricted, with HLA associations seemingly driven largely by CMV exposure. According to a later analysis, TCR association rates differed among HLA loci, with DRB1 alleles showing the most associated TCRs and HLA-C alleles showing the fewest. Because counts were too low, 15 or so rarely observed V segments, including chromosome 9 orphons, were excluded from the earlier analysis of under 650 of the donors. In a later analysis, some 17,000 TCR beta sequences were associated with specific HLA alleles at a false discovery rate of 0.05. Some IMGT-functional V segments, including TRBV6-2 and TRBV6-3, could not be distinguished by the 87-base-pair reads and were therefore excluded. A cluster of highly shared sequence variants was judged likely to be a technical artifact of the sequencing pipeline. Immune exposure information for the cohort was limited to CMV serostatus. Across donors, most TCR sequences were observed very rarely, whereas some public TCRs were present in many individuals. Because some donors lacked HLA typing at each locus, the association tests relied only on the typed subset. In a later analysis, HLA-associated TCR beta chains were found to be more clonally expanded and to have lower generation probabilities than equally common non-associated chains. This cohort had only TCR beta chains sequenced, and the lack of alpha or paired-chain data limited which features could be detected. Cytomegalovirus status was reported to be diagnosed by the classifier with high specificity and sensitivity in both the original and validation cohorts. In an earlier analysis of a few hundred of the donors, most TCR beta V segments were observed in productive rearrangements about 90% or about 30% of the time, broadly matching IMGT annotations. Linkage disequilibrium might explain the correlated functional status among segregating V segments, but an unknown experimental factor could not be ruled out. A further reported finding was that TCR beta sequences accurately predicted the HLA-A and HLA-B alleles for most subjects in the first cohort. A later analysis reported that several top co-occurrence clusters appeared linked to parvovirus B19, influenza, CMV and Epstein-Barr virus. In vitro tests confirmed that a few of the cytomegalovirus-associated TCR beta chains recognize cytomegalovirus antigens. The authors suggested that the approach could potentially be generalized to other disease states and immunological phenotypes.

The receptor library was made with the immunoSEQ multiplex PCR assay. For the multiplex PCR, a mixture combining 60 forward primers for TCR Vbeta segments and 13 reverse primers for TCR Jbeta segments was used. The CDR3 region of rearranged TCR beta genes was amplified from genomic DNA by a multiplex PCR assay. The Illumina HiSeq System was used to sequence the amplified TCR beta libraries as 87-base-pair reads. For the original study's pipeline: Across the 670 or so repertoires, a later analysis counted some 80 million unique TCR beta chains, 8.5 million to 12 million of which were shared by at least two donors. Raw reads were error-corrected and collapsed into unique sequences by a nearest-neighbor algorithm in which closely related sequences were merged to remove PCR and sequencing errors. To assign V, D and J gene segments, CDR3 sequences were aligned to IMGT reference sequences. For a sequence to be retained, a match of at least six nucleotides to both a V gene segment and a J gene segment was required. Rearrangements were classified as productive when the CDR3 lacked stop codons and remained in frame with V and J, and all other rearrangements were classified as non-productive. CDR3 was defined by IMGT convention, running from the second conserved V-encoded cysteine to the conserved J-encoded phenylalanine. The earlier analysis of some 580 of the donors excluded any sequence lacking an unambiguous match to a single V gene segment. In an earlier analysis of several hundred of the donors, V segments were called functional above 56.7% productive rearrangements and were called segregating when the between-donor standard deviation exceeded 5%. A statistical classification framework was built to diagnose cytomegalovirus status from the catalog of TCR beta chain sequences. V and J gene assignment, in a later analysis, came from comparing TCR nucleotide sequences with IMGT/GENE-DB human TR gene sequences. The TCRdist pipeline was used in a later analysis to assign CDR3 sequences and most-parsimonious VDJ recombination scenarios. In a later analysis, each TCR beta chain was defined by its CDR3 amino acid sequence together with its V-gene family, and reads lacking a unique V-gene family were excluded. A later analysis removed 550 to 700 highly shared, low-generation-probability nucleotide sequences to deal with suspected cross-contamination and a sequencing artifact. A later analysis calculated a clonal expansion index for each public chain from normalized within-repertoire ranks of inferred template counts. A later analysis computed generation probabilities with a VDJ recombination model fitted to out-of-frame rearrangements, and checked the results against IGoR. In a later analysis, TCR-TCR, TCR-HLA and TCR-CMV co-occurrence was scored with hypergeometric tests, and a repertoire-size bias correction was applied to TCR pairs. A later analysis estimated false discovery rates by permuting HLA or CMV assignments 20 times. A later analysis grouped co-occurring TCRs with DBSCAN, adding TCRdist sequence similarity when clustering within HLA-allele-positive subsets. Co-occurrence clustering excluded repertoires with fewer than 30,000 or more than 120,000 public chains, plus five with anomalous nucleotide sharing. The source is immuneACCESS, and TCRdb retained only in-frame sequences with V and J called. Part of the clones is not carried over; for the studies checked, unresolved V genes explain less than half of this, and the remainder is unexplained. The V and J calls and clone size are taken from that table; D and trimming were inferred from the DNA. A total of around 140,000 clones appear in this sample, over 70% of them only once. The ten largest clones take up around 4.1% of the sample.

Notes on this clone: There is no known antigen for this receptor. Base qualities were left out, and no much larger clone turns up one base away.

From its cysteine to its phenylalanine, the CDR3 spans 15 amino acids. Just the 45-base CDR3 DNA is kept, in frame starting at base 1. Trimmed from V: 1 base; trimmed from J: 3 bases; junction bases lacking a gene match: 5. CDR1 and CDR2 are read off the germline V gene as SGHTA and FQGNSA. This clonotype was obtained from a man between 40 and 49 years old in good health and CMV-seronegative. Material for sequencing was PBMCs. The receptor chain draws on TRBV7-2 and TRBJ2-7; 8 bases in the junction line up with TRBD1. CDR3 reads: CASSLGGQGLYEQYF. The DNA reads TGTGCCAGCAGCTTAGGAGGACAGGGACTCTACGAGCAGTACTTC.